This entry concerns a single TCR beta chain. The antigen is unknown. Some clones are missing from TCRdb's copy, which holds only in-frame ones; the method was immunoSEQ multiplex PCR. The sample shows around 70,000 clones, over 70% of them seen only once. Looked up from germline, CDR1 is DFQATT and CDR2 is SNEGSKA (reference sequence). V was clipped by 3 bases and J by 7 bases; unmatched bases: 9. The CDR3 totals 14 residues. The entry originates in a study of CD4 T cells in relation to SARS-CoV-2 and coronaviruses. Overall study results and limits: Samples before the pandemic and after infection were not matched within any donor.

The unexposed donors gave CD4+ T cells in about 2010-2019, prior to COVID-19. Naive and memory CD4+ T cells came from enriched cryopreserved PBMCs. Sequencing was carried out using memory CD4+ T cells from PBMCs. The sequence was obtained from a human donor in good health. The chain recombines TRBV20-1 with TRBJ2-1, with 7 bases lining up with TRBD2. The CDR3 loop reads CSASRVQGGNEQFF. The CDR3 coding sequence is TGCAGTGCTAGTAGAGTTCAGGGAGGGAATGAGCAGTTCTTC.